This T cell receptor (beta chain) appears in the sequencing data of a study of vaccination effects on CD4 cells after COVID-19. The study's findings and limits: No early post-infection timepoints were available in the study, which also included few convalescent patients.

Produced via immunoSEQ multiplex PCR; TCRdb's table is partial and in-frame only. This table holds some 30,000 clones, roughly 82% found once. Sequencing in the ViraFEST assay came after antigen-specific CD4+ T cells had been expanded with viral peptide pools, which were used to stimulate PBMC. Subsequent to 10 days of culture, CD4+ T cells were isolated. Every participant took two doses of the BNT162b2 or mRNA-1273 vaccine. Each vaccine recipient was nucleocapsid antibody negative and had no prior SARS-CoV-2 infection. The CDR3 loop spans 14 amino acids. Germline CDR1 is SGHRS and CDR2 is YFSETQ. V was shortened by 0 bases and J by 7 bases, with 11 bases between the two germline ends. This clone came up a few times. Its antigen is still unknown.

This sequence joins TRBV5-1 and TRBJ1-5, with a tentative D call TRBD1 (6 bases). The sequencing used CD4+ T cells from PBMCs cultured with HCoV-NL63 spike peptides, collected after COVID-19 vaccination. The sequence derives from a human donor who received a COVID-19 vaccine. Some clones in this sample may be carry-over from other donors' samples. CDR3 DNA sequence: TGCGCCAGCAGCTTGGAGGGGGGACTACAGCCCCAGCATTTT. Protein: CASSLEGGLQPQHF.